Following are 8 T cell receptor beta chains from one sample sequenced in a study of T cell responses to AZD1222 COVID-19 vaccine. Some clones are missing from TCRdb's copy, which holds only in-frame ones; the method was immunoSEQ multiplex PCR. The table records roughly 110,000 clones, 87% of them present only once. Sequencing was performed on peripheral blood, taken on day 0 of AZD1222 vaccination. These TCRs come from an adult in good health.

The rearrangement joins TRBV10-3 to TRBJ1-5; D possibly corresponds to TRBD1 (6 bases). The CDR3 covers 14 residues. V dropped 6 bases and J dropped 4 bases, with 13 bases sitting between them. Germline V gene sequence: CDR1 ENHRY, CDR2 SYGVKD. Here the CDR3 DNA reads TGTGCCATCAGCCCGGACAGCGGGAATCAGCCCCAGCATTTT. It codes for CAISPDSGNQPQHF.

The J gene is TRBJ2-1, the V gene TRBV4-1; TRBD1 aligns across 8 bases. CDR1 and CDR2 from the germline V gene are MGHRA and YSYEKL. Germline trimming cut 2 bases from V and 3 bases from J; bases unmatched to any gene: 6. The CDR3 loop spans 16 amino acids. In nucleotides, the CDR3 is TGCGCCAGCAGCCAACCGACAGGGGCAAACTACAATGAGCAGTTCTTC. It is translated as CASSQPTGANYNEQFF.

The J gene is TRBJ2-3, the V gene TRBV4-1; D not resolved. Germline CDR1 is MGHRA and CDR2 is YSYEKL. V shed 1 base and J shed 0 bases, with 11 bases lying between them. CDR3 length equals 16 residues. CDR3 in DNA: TGCGCCAGCAGCCAAGTAGATTCAACTAGCACAGATACGCAGTATTTT. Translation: CASSQVDSTSTDTQYF.

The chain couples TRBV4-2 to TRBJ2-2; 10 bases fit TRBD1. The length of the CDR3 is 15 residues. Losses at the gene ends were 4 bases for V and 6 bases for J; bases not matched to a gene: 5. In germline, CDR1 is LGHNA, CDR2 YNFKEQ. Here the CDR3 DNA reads TGTGCCAGCAGCCCGCGGACAGGGGGATCCGGGGAGCTGTTTTTT. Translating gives CASSPRTGGSGELFF.

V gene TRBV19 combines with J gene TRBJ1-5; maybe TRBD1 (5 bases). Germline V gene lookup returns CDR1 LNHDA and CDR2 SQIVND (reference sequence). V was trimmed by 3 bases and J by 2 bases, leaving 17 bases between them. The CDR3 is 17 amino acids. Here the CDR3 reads CASSILGTAFRNQPQHF. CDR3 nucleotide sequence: TGTGCCAGTAGTATTCTGGGGACTGCTTTTCGCAATCAGCCCCAGCATTTT.

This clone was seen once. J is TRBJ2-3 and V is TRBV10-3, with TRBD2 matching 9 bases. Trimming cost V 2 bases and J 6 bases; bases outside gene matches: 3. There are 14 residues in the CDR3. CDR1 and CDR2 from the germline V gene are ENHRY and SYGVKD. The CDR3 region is CAISEGGGADTQYF. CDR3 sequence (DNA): TGTGCCATCAGTGAGGGCGGGGGGGCGGATACGCAGTATTTT.

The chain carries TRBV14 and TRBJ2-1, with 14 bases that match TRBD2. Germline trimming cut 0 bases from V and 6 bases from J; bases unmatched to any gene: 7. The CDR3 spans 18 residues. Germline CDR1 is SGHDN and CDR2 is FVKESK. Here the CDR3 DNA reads TGTGCCAGCAGCCAAGACCTACCCGGGACTAGCGGGAGCAATGAGCAGTTCTTC. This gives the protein CASSQDLPGTSGSNEQFF.

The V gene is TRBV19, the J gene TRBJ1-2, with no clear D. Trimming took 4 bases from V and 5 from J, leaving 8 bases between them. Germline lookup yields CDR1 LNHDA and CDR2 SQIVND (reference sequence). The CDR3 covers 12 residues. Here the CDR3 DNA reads TGTGCCAGTAGTAGAGGAGATTATGGCTACACCTTC. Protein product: CASSRGDYGYTF.